A single sample is the source of the 8 T cell receptor beta chains below, sequenced in a study of cytomegalovirus exposure and HLA in healthy donors. The study ran its PCR with 60 Vbeta and 13 Jbeta primers. Only in-frame clones appear in the TCRdb table, and some are missing; sequencing was by immunoSEQ multiplex PCR. The sample lists more than 150,000 clones, roughly 90% occurring once. Sample: PBMCs. These receptors came from a girl under three years old in good health and CMV-seronegative.

CDR3 DNA sequence: TGTGCCAGCAGCCCCCGGGGAGGCTCCTACGAGCAGTACTTC. It yields the protein CASSPRGGSYEQYF. The rearrangement uses TRBV7-2 and TRBJ2-7; D might be TRBD2 (6 bases). There are 14 residues in the CDR3. Germline-derived CDR1 and CDR2 are SGHTA and FQGNSA. The ends were cut back, 5 bases at V and 0 bases at J, with 11 bases in the middle.

A single count supports this clone. V gene TRBV12-5 combines with J gene TRBJ1-2; no clear D gene. Trimming cost V 1 base and J 7 bases, with 10 bases left between them. The CDR3 spans 13 residues. Looked up from germline, CDR1 is LGHNT and CDR2 is FRNRAP. The CDR3 DNA reads as TGTGCTAGTGGTTTGGGCTCGGGGTTTGGCTACACCTTC. Its protein product is CASGLGSGFGYTF.

The chain recombines TRBV4-1 with TRBJ1-6, with D perhaps matching TRBD1 (6 bases). Per the germline V gene, CDR1 is MGHRA and CDR2 is YSYEKL. The CDR3 loop spans 17 amino acids. The V and J ends lost 4 bases and 4 bases respectively, with 17 bases between them. The DNA of the CDR3 is TGCGCCAGCAGCCTAAAACCCGGGACACTTTATAATTCACCCCTCCACTTT. Amino acids: CASSLKPGTLYNSPLHF.

The chain recombines TRBV7-6 with TRBJ2-7; 9 nucleotides match TRBD2. Per germline, CDR1 SGHVS and CDR2 FNYEAQ. With V trimmed by 6 bases and J by 3 bases, 9 bases remained unmatched. This CDR3 is 15 amino acids long. In DNA, the CDR3 is TGTGCCAGCAGTTCGGTAGCGGGAGCGTACTACGAGCAGTACTTC. Its translation: CASSSVAGAYYEQYF.

CDR3 nucleotide sequence: TGTGCCAGCAGCCAAGATGGGGGACTAGCGGTGATCTACGAGCAGTACTTC. Its protein is CASSQDGGLAVIYEQYF. V gene TRBV4-2 combines with J gene TRBJ2-5, with 11 bases identical to TRBD2. The DNA end is a closer match to TRBJ2-7, so the J assignment may be wrong. The CDR3 spans 17 residues. Germline lookup yields CDR1 LGHNA and CDR2 YNFKEQ.

The gene calls are TRBV7-9 and TRBJ2-1; TRBD2 agrees at 13 bases. V lost 5 bases and J lost 6; bases outside the gene matches: 4. The CDR3 spans 15 residues. Germline V gene sequence: CDR1 SEHNR, CDR2 FQNEAQ (reference sequence). CDR3 region: CASSPGLAGINEQFF. The DNA of the CDR3 is TGTGCCAGCAGCCCGGGACTAGCGGGAATCAATGAGCAGTTCTTC.

The genes are TRBV7-2 and TRBJ2-7; 13 positions match TRBD2. V dropped 5 bases and J dropped 2; count of bases not matched to a gene: 12. CDR1 and CDR2 (germline): SGHTA, FQGNSA. This CDR3 contains 18 residues. In DNA, the CDR3 is TGTGCCAGCAGCAAGGGACTAGCGGGAAGTTCTTCCACCTACGAGCAGTACTTC. As protein: CASSKGLAGSSSTYEQYF.

The rearrangement uses TRBV15 and TRBJ2-1; D might be TRBD1 (6 bases). CDR1 and CDR2 from the germline V gene are LNHNV and YYDKDF (reference sequence). The V gene lost 3 bases and the J gene lost 5 bases, with 14 bases spanning the gap. The CDR3 length is 15 residues. CDR3 residues: CATSSRDTGNNEQFF. CDR3 nucleotide sequence: TGTGCCACCAGCAGCCGGGACACTGGAAACAATGAGCAGTTCTTC.